This is a list of T cell receptor beta chains from one sample in a study of graft-versus-host responses after intestinal transplantation. Some clones are missing from TCRdb's copy, which holds only in-frame ones; the method was immunoSEQ multiplex PCR. The sample lists tens of thousands of clones; under 95% were seen once. This specimen was PBMCs, taken about 4 months after intestinal transplantation. These receptors came from a human patient who received an intestinal transplant, so some T cells may come from the graft donor. Both conserved end residues are trimmed from each CDR3. Rows may omit the clone size; those that give it use once, few, many or a size class.

V: TRBV6-6
J: TRBJ2-5
size: -
CDR3: ASRPRDRDIGAQY

V: TRBV29-1
J: TRBJ2-3
size: -
CDR3: GVRGQGGTDTQY

V: TRBV30
J: TRBJ1-2
size: -
CDR3: AWNFDRAGGYT

V: TRBV4-1
J: TRBJ1-5
size: -
CDR3: ASSEEAVGNQPQH

V: TRBV5-1
J: TRBJ1-1
size: once
CDR3: ASKAEGLAF

V: TRBV7-2
J: TRBJ2-1
size: -
CDR3: ASSLLPTGLMGNEQF

V: TRBV29-1
J: TRBJ2-7
size: once
CDR3: SVGTAWEQY

V: TRBV19
J: TRBJ2-3
size: -
CDR3: ASSQISGGTSTDTQY

V: TRBV5-1
J: TRBJ2-7
size: -
CDR3: ASSLEREGYEQY

V: TRBV12-5
J: TRBJ2-1
size: few
CDR3: ASGIWGSYNEQF

V: TRBV7-9
J: TRBJ2-3
size: -
CDR3: ASSLVGTTDTQY

V: TRBV19
J: TRBJ2-1
size: -
CDR3: ASSPLADNNEQF

V: TRBV4-1
J: TRBJ2-7
size: -
CDR3: ASSPPGVKLGRYEQY

V: TRBV28
J: TRBJ1-2
size: -
CDR3: ASTLTQRLNGYT

V: TRBV28
J: TRBJ2-3
size: once
CDR3: ASSSGARTDTQY

V: TRBV6-1
J: TRBJ2-3
size: -
CDR3: ASHLAGVADTQY

V: TRBV28
J: TRBJ2-2
size: -
CDR3: ASTTGIRTGELF

V: TRBV7-6
J: TRBJ2-3
size: -
CDR3: ASSGGLAGTDTQY

V: TRBV7-9
J: TRBJ1-1
size: -
CDR3: ASSLGGAWTEAF

V: TRBV5-1
J: TRBJ2-5
size: -
CDR3: ASSTEGGEETQY

V: TRBV28
J: TRBJ2-7
size: -
CDR3: ATRPLAEAYEQY

V: TRBV10-2
J: TRBJ2-7
size: -
CDR3: ASSRDSSYEQY